Detailed here is one TCR beta chain. Its cognate antigen is unknown. The study made its TCR cDNA through 5'RACE template switching. That step introduced a universal primer site along with UMIs. TCRdb recomputed calls from the 5' RACE reads with MiXCR, one row per CDR3 protein. Of hundreds of thousands of distinct CDR3 sequences in the sample, approximately 12% were seen once. This sample was included in a study of T cells after yellow fever vaccination. Overall study results and limits: The secondary T-cell response peaked on day 5, not day 15, but was weaker.

Germline V gene lookup returns CDR1 LGHNT and CDR2 FRNRAP. Losses at the gene ends were 7 bases for V and 6 bases for J; bases not matched to a gene: 7. The CDR3 sequence is 14 residues long. The source material was PBMCs, sampled on the day of the yellow fever booster vaccination. The chain joins TRBV12-5 to TRBJ2-7; 12 bases map to TRBD2. The receptor was isolated from a man aged 25-40 years who received the YFV17D yellow fever vaccine. The CDR3 is CASALAGGSGEQYF. CDR3 DNA sequence: TGTGCTAGTGCGCTAGCGGGAGGGTCCGGCGAGCAGTACTTC.